Listed below are T cell receptor beta chains from one sample, sequenced in a study of lymphopenia after photon versus proton radiotherapy. This table comes from immunoSEQ multiplex PCR, and its TCRdb copy is limited to in-frame clones, with some not included. The sample has tens of thousands of clones, approximately 92% seen once. Here the sequenced sample was peripheral blood, taken from a patient treated with proton-based radiotherapy. The source of these receptors is a woman aged 65 to 85 with pancreatic cancer. Some clones in this sample may be carry-over from other donors' samples. CDR3s include the opening cysteine and the closing phenylalanine or tryptophan. The order of the fields is CDR3 DNA, CDR3 protein, J gene, clone size, D gene, V gene. A D gene is named only where the DNA matches it firmly. Size is stated for part of the rows, as once, few or many counts, or as a class when the clone is expanded.

CDR3nt: TGTGCCAGCAGCTTAACTTTCCCTGGGACTAGCGGGGGGAATGAGCAGTTCTTC; CDR3aa: CASSLTFPGTSGGNEQFF; j_gene: TRBJ2-1; abundance: .; d_gene: TRBD2; v_gene: TRBV7-3
CDR3nt: TGTGCCAGCACCTCGACTAGCGGGGCCGAGGAGCAGTACTTC; CDR3aa: CASTSTSGAEEQYF; j_gene: TRBJ2-7; abundance: .; d_gene: TRBD2; v_gene: TRBV7-2
CDR3nt: TGTGCCTGGAGAAGAAATCCCCCCTCCTACGAGCAGTACTTC; CDR3aa: CAWRRNPPSYEQYF; j_gene: TRBJ2-7; abundance: .; d_gene: .; v_gene: TRBV30
CDR3nt: TGTGCCATCAGCTCGGACGGACTAGCTAACTATGGCTACACCTTC; CDR3aa: CAISSDGLANYGYTF; j_gene: TRBJ1-2; abundance: .; d_gene: .; v_gene: TRBV10-3
CDR3nt: TGTGCCAGCAGCGTAGCGACAGGGAGCACAGATACGCAGTATTTT; CDR3aa: CASSVATGSTDTQYF; j_gene: TRBJ2-3; abundance: .; d_gene: TRBD1; v_gene: TRBV9
CDR3nt: TGTGCCAGCAGCTTGGGGACAGGGGGCAATAGCAATCAGCCCCAGCATTTT; CDR3aa: CASSLGTGGNSNQPQHF; j_gene: TRBJ1-5; abundance: .; d_gene: TRBD1; v_gene: TRBV13
CDR3nt: TGTGCCATCAGTGAGTCACAGGGGGTAACCTATGGCTACACCTTC; CDR3aa: CAISESQGVTYGYTF; j_gene: TRBJ1-2; abundance: .; d_gene: TRBD1; v_gene: TRBV10-3
CDR3nt: TGTGCCAGCAGCCCCGGACTTGGGTATGGCTACACCTTC; CDR3aa: CASSPGLGYGYTF; j_gene: TRBJ1-2; abundance: .; d_gene: .; v_gene: TRBV11-2
CDR3nt: TGTGCCAGCAGCCTCGGAAGCACAGATACGCAGTATTTT; CDR3aa: CASSLGSTDTQYF; j_gene: TRBJ2-3; abundance: .; d_gene: .; v_gene: TRBV7-3
CDR3nt: TGTGCCAGCAGCCCAGGACAGGGGGGCAATCAGCCCCAGCATTTT; CDR3aa: CASSPGQGGNQPQHF; j_gene: TRBJ1-5; abundance: .; d_gene: TRBD1; v_gene: TRBV7-6
CDR3nt: TGTGCCAGCAGCTTAGGACAGGGGAACACCATATATTTT; CDR3aa: CASSLGQGNTIYF; j_gene: TRBJ1-3; abundance: .; d_gene: TRBD1; v_gene: TRBV7-8
CDR3nt: TGTGCCACCCAAGGACTTCTCGAAAATCTCAGTCAGCCCCAGCATTTT; CDR3aa: CATQGLLENLSQPQHF; j_gene: TRBJ1-5; abundance: .; d_gene: .; v_gene: TRBV28
CDR3nt: TGTGCCATCAGAAACCCCGGGACAGGGGCCCAAGAGACCCAGTACTTC; CDR3aa: CAIRNPGTGAQETQYF; j_gene: TRBJ2-5; abundance: .; d_gene: TRBD1; v_gene: TRBV10-3
CDR3nt: TGTGCCAGCAGCTTGATGACTAGCGGGAGGATGGGTAATGAGCAGTTCTTC; CDR3aa: CASSLMTSGRMGNEQFF; j_gene: TRBJ2-1; abundance: .; d_gene: TRBD2; v_gene: TRBV5-6
CDR3nt: TGCGCCAGCAGCTTCTCTCCGGGACAGGTCAGCACAGATACGCAGTATTTT; CDR3aa: CASSFSPGQVSTDTQYF; j_gene: TRBJ2-3; abundance: .; d_gene: TRBD1; v_gene: TRBV5-1
CDR3nt: TGTGCCATCAGTGAGTGGGCGGGAGGCGCCAAAAACATTCAGTACTTC; CDR3aa: CAISEWAGGAKNIQYF; j_gene: TRBJ2-4; abundance: .; d_gene: TRBD2; v_gene: TRBV10-3
CDR3nt: TGTGCCTGGGCCCCCCTCAGGAACTATGGCTACACCTTC; CDR3aa: CAWAPLRNYGYTF; j_gene: TRBJ1-2; abundance: .; d_gene: .; v_gene: TRBV30
CDR3nt: TGTGCCAGCAGTTACTCGGGGACAGTTGGCACAGATACGCAGTATTTT; CDR3aa: CASSYSGTVGTDTQYF; j_gene: TRBJ2-3; abundance: .; d_gene: TRBD1; v_gene: TRBV6-6
CDR3nt: TGTGCCATCCAAGACATCCTGAGCACTGAAGCTTTCTTT; CDR3aa: CAIQDILSTEAFF; j_gene: TRBJ1-1; abundance: .; d_gene: .; v_gene: TRBV10-3
CDR3nt: TGTGCCACCAGCAAAGAGACTAGCGGGAGGATGGAGACCCAGTACTTC; CDR3aa: CATSKETSGRMETQYF; j_gene: TRBJ2-5; abundance: .; d_gene: TRBD2; v_gene: TRBV15
CDR3nt: TGTGCCAGCTCCCGGAACGAGGACACCGGGGAGCTGTTTTTT; CDR3aa: CASSRNEDTGELFF; j_gene: TRBJ2-2; abundance: .; d_gene: .; v_gene: TRBV18
CDR3nt: TGCGCCAGCAGGTCTTCGGGGGGCGGTACCAATGAGCAGTTCTTC; CDR3aa: CASRSSGGGTNEQFF; j_gene: TRBJ2-1; abundance: .; d_gene: .; v_gene: TRBV10-1
CDR3nt: TGTGCCAGCAGCTTGGGTGCTAGCGGCCCGAATGAGCAGTTCTTC; CDR3aa: CASSLGASGPNEQFF; j_gene: TRBJ2-1; abundance: .; d_gene: TRBD2; v_gene: TRBV5-4
CDR3nt: TGTGCCAGCAGTTTTCAGGGCAGCTCCTACGAGCAGTACTTC; CDR3aa: CASSFQGSSYEQYF; j_gene: TRBJ2-7; abundance: .; d_gene: .; v_gene: TRBV28
CDR3nt: TGTGCCAGCAGTTCAGCCCATGAGCAGTTCTTC; CDR3aa: CASSSAHEQFF; j_gene: TRBJ2-1; abundance: .; d_gene: .; v_gene: TRBV6-5
CDR3nt: TGCGCCAGCAGCCAAACAGGGGGATCGGATTCACCCCTCCACTTT; CDR3aa: CASSQTGGSDSPLHF; j_gene: TRBJ1-6; abundance: .; d_gene: TRBD1; v_gene: TRBV4-3
CDR3nt: TGTGCCAGCAGCCAAGATGCGGGACTAGCGGACACCGGGGAGCTGTTTTTT; CDR3aa: CASSQDAGLADTGELFF; j_gene: TRBJ2-2; abundance: .; d_gene: TRBD2; v_gene: TRBV16
CDR3nt: TGCGCCAGCAGTGCCACAGGGGCCGGAACCTACGAGCAGTACTTC; CDR3aa: CASSATGAGTYEQYF; j_gene: TRBJ2-7; abundance: medium-sized; d_gene: TRBD1; v_gene: TRBV10-2
CDR3nt: TGCAGCGCGGGACAGCCAAACACTGAAGCTTTCTTT; CDR3aa: CSAGQPNTEAFF; j_gene: TRBJ1-1; abundance: few; d_gene: TRBD1; v_gene: TRBV29-1
CDR3nt: TGTGCCAGCCGCTGGTCCCACGAGCAGTACTTC; CDR3aa: CASRWSHEQYF; j_gene: TRBJ2-7; abundance: .; d_gene: .; v_gene: TRBV11-2
CDR3nt: TGTGCCAGCGGAACAGTGAACACTGAAGCTTTCTTT; CDR3aa: CASGTVNTEAFF; j_gene: TRBJ1-1; abundance: .; d_gene: .; v_gene: TRBV27
CDR3nt: TGTGCCAGCAGAGGGACTAGCGGGGGGAACACCGGGGAGCTGTTTTTT; CDR3aa: CASRGTSGGNTGELFF; j_gene: TRBJ2-2; abundance: .; d_gene: TRBD2; v_gene: TRBV2
CDR3nt: TGTGCCAGCAGTCCCCGGATAGAGCAGTTCTTC; CDR3aa: CASSPRIEQFF; j_gene: TRBJ2-1; abundance: .; d_gene: .; v_gene: TRBV28
CDR3nt: TGTGCCAGTAGTACCCGCCCCGGGCCTTATAATCAGCCCCAGCATTTT; CDR3aa: CASSTRPGPYNQPQHF; j_gene: TRBJ1-5; abundance: .; d_gene: .; v_gene: TRBV19
CDR3nt: TGTGCCAGTATCGCCTCGGCGGGAGGGCCAGGGGAGCTGTTTTTT; CDR3aa: CASIASAGGPGELFF; j_gene: TRBJ2-2; abundance: .; d_gene: TRBD2; v_gene: TRBV19
CDR3nt: TGCAGCGGCTACAGGGGGGAGACCCAGTACTTC; CDR3aa: CSGYRGETQYF; j_gene: TRBJ2-5; abundance: .; d_gene: TRBD1; v_gene: TRBV29-1
CDR3nt: TGTGCCAGCAGTGAAAGGCGGGGGGGCGTGGGCTCCTACAATGAGCAGTTCTTC; CDR3aa: CASSERRGGVGSYNEQFF; j_gene: TRBJ2-1; abundance: .; d_gene: TRBD2; v_gene: TRBV6-1